This T cell receptor beta chain emerged from a study of cytomegalovirus exposure and HLA in healthy donors. For the study at large: In a previous analysis, 110 million or so unique TCR beta sequences were found from 150 million to 200 million T cells. Drawn from HLA-typed donors, around 85 million unique TCRs were held in an early data release.

Germline CDR1 reads SNHLY; CDR2 reads FYNNEI. Trimming removed 7 bases at V and 6 bases at J, with 13 bases between. There are 12 residues in the CDR3. PCR primers comprised 60 Vbeta and 13 Jbeta primers. The protocol was immunoSEQ multiplex PCR, while the TCRdb copy is restricted to in-frame clones and leaves out a portion. Of nearly 95,000 clones detected, 60% to 80% appear once; the ten largest clones hold approximately 3.9%. Comments on this clone: The antigen is not known.

General study points: The authors judged a highly shared variant cluster likely a sequencing artifact. While the bulk of TCR sequences proved rare, some public TCRs turned up in many donors.

The rearrangement uses TRBV2 and TRBJ2-7; D may be TRBD2 (5 bases). The clonotype comes from a woman between 40 and 50 years old in good health and CMV-seronegative. The source material was PBMCs. The CDR3: CASMREAGEQYF. The CDR3 nucleotides read TGTGCCAGCATGAGGGAAGCTGGCGAGCAGTACTTC.